Following are 21 T cell receptor beta chains from one sample sequenced in a study of shared clonotypes between healthy human individuals. Sequencing used immunoSEQ multiplex PCR; TCRdb keeps in-frame clones, though not all of them. The sample has approximately 500,000 clones, approximately 95% seen once. Sequences were obtained from naive CD4+ T cells sorted from blood. Described subset: CD45RA+ positively selected. These receptors were obtained from a woman in her twenties or thirties in good health.

On this clone: This sample also contains other DNA sequences that code for the same CDR3. The chain combines TRBV18 with TRBJ2-1, with D possibly being TRBD1 (6 bases). V was clipped by 3 bases and J by 3 bases, with 6 bases between them. From germline, CDR1 is KGHSH and CDR2 LQKENI. CDR3 size: 13 residues. CDR3 region: CASSPDSYNEQFF. DNA for the CDR3: TGTGCCAGCTCACCGGACAGCTACAATGAGCAGTTCTTC.

V is TRBV5-1 and J is TRBJ1-4; no definite D call. V lost 0 bases, J lost 0 bases, and 9 bases lay in between. The CDR3 sequence is 16 residues long. Germline values: CDR1 SGHRS, CDR2 YFSETQ. The chain's CDR3 is CASSLGRAATNEKLFF. Here the CDR3 DNA reads TGCGCCAGCAGCTTGGGGCGGGCTGCAACTAATGAAAAACTGTTTTTT. Using reference TRBV5-1 and TRBJ1-4 for the parts outside the CDR3, the full variable domain is KAGVTQTPRYLIKTRGQQVTLSCSPISGHRSVSWYQQTPGQGLQFLFEYFSETQRNKGNFPGRFSGRQFSNSRSEMNVSTLELGDSALYLCASSLGRAATNEKLFFGSGTQLSVL.

The chain uses TRBV25-1 and TRBJ1-1; D is unresolved. Germline V lookup: CDR1 MGHDK, CDR2 SYGVNS. This CDR3 comprises 15 residues. Trimming removed 6 bases from V and 1 base from J, with 15 bases in between. CDR3: CASRGPSGTNTEAFF. Here the CDR3 DNA reads TGTGCCAGCAGGGGCCCGAGCGGAACGAACACTGAAGCTTTCTTT.

V usage is TRBV18 and J usage is TRBJ2-7, with a weak D call TRBD2 (5 bases). CDR3 length equals 14 residues. Germline lookup yields CDR1 KGHSH and CDR2 LQKENI. Trimming shortened V by 3 bases and J by 5 bases, and 14 bases separated the two germline ends. The CDR3 sequence is CASSPEDGRDEQYF. The CDR3 coding sequence is TGTGCCAGCTCACCGGAGGACGGTCGGGACGAGCAGTACTTC.

The chain has TRBV7-6 and TRBJ1-1; D unclear. V gave up 5 bases and J gave up 0 bases, with 13 bases separating them. Germline CDR1 reads SGHVS; CDR2 reads FNYEAQ. There are 15 residues in the CDR3. The CDR3 region is CASSRSNGLNTEAFF. The CDR3, as DNA: TGTGCCAGCAGCAGATCGAACGGACTGAACACTGAAGCTTTCTTT.

The chain joins TRBV7-9 to TRBJ2-3, with 10 bases fitting TRBD2. CDR1 and CDR2 (germline): SEHNR, FQNEAQ (reference sequence). The CDR3 is 16 amino acids. Trimming cost V 5 bases and J 4 bases; bases outside gene matches: 9. As DNA, the CDR3 is TGTGCCAGCAGCCCCCGGACTAGCGGAAACGCAGATACGCAGTATTTT. Translating it yields CASSPRTSGNADTQYF.

This chain uses TRBV6-6 with TRBJ2-5; TRBD2 matches at 9 bases. Judging by the DNA end, TRBJ2-7 fits better; the J call may be wrong. The germline gives CDR1 MNHNY, CDR2 SVGAGI (reference sequence). CDR3 length: 15 residues. The CDR3 DNA is TGTGCCAGCAGTTACTCTAGCGGGAGTCCCTACGAGCAGTACTTC. Amino acid sequence: CASSYSSGSPYEQYF.

The gene calls are TRBV27 and TRBJ1-4; TRBD1 might be the D (5 bases). Germline V gene data show CDR1 as MNHEY and CDR2 as SMNVEV (reference sequence). Trimming stripped 5 bases from V and 8 bases from J, with 15 bases between. The CDR3 has 14 residues. The CDR3 sequence is CASSRQGAGEKLFF. Here the CDR3 DNA reads TGTGCCAGCAGTCGACAAGGGGCTGGCGAAAAACTGTTTTTT.

The J gene is TRBJ2-3, the V gene TRBV6-4, with TRBD2 matching 9 bases. This CDR3 spans 15 amino acids. Per germline, CDR1 MRHNA and CDR2 SNTAGT. The trim removed 3 bases at V and 3 bases at J, leaving 4 bases unmatched. The CDR3 loop is CASSEREGVTDTQYF. The CDR3 DNA reads TGTGCCAGCAGTGAGCGGGAGGGGGTTACAGATACGCAGTATTTT.

This sequence joins TRBV18 and TRBJ2-5; 7 bases are a match to TRBD1. Germline-derived CDR1 and CDR2 are KGHSH and LQKENI. Germline trimming cut 2 bases from V and 2 bases from J; bases unmatched to any gene: 2. This CDR3 has 14 residues. As DNA, the CDR3 is TGTGCCAGCTCACCAATCAGGGGGCAAGAGACCCAGTACTTC. Encoded protein: CASSPIRGQETQYF.

This clone was seen a single time. V usage is TRBV9 and J usage is TRBJ2-3, with 7 bases aligning to TRBD1. J gave up 0 bases and V 3 bases, and 13 bases lay outside the gene matches. The CDR3 is 18 residues long. Germline lookup yields CDR1 SGDLS and CDR2 YYNGEE. The CDR3 DNA sequence: TGTGCCAGCAGCGCGAGGGGGCTGGGGATCGCTAGCACAGATACGCAGTATTTT. Encoded protein: CASSARGLGIASTDTQYF.

This chain uses TRBV2 with TRBJ2-1, with D possibly called TRBD1 or TRBD2 (6 bases each). Germline V gene lookup returns CDR1 SNHLY and CDR2 FYNNEI. CDR3 size: 11 residues. V lost 6 bases, J lost 12 bases, and 12 bases lay in between. The CDR3 DNA follows: TGTGCCAGCAGGAGGGGGGATAGGCAGTTCTTC. It is translated as CASRRGDRQFF.

The chain is built from TRBV18 and TRBJ2-1; TRBD2 aligns across 8 bases. CDR1 and CDR2 (germline): KGHSH, LQKENI. Trimming took 0 bases from V and 4 from J; bases not matched to a gene: 17. The CDR3 is made up of 20 amino acids. CDR3 protein: CASSPPNTLTSGNAYNEQFF. CDR3 coding DNA: TGTGCCAGCTCACCACCGAACACCCTTACTAGCGGAAACGCTTACAATGAGCAGTTCTTC.

This clone was observed a single time. In DNA form, the CDR3 reads TGCGCCAGCAGCCCCCGAGGCCTCTCTGGGGCCAACGTCCTGACTTTC. Its translation is CASSPRGLSGANVLTF. The chain links TRBV5-1 to TRBJ2-6, with D uncertain. The length of the CDR3 is 16 residues. Per the germline V gene, CDR1 is SGHRS and CDR2 is YFSETQ. V was cut by 4 bases and J by 0 bases, with 11 bases left in between.

This rearrangement joins TRBV28 to TRBJ1-1; TRBD1 might be the D (5 bases). The V end was cut by 6 bases, the J end by 10 bases, with 18 bases between. Germline V CDR1 and CDR2: MDHEN, SYDVKM. The CDR3 is made up of 13 amino acids. CDR3 region: CASRVGTARGAFF. The CDR3 nucleotides read TGTGCCAGCAGGGTCGGGACCGCCCGGGGAGCTTTCTTT.

The chain links TRBV6-6 to TRBJ2-1, with TRBD2 matching 10 bases. The CDR3 has 13 amino acids. Germline V lookup: CDR1 MNHNY, CDR2 SVGAGI (reference sequence). V shed 11 bases, J shed 4 bases, and the junction held 5 bases outside the gene matches. This chain's CDR3 is CAGRTSGYNEQFF. CDR3 sequence (DNA): TGTGCCGGACGGACTAGCGGTTACAATGAGCAGTTCTTC.

Comment on this clone: One end of the junction is discordant with germline, which a read error may explain. The chain links TRBV5-5 to TRBJ1-4; D not certain. Germline lookup yields CDR1 SGHKS and CDR2 YYEKEE (reference sequence). The CDR3 covers 13 residues. CDR3 sequence (DNA): TGTGCCAGCAGCTTGGCCTCTAAGGAAAAACTGTTTTTT. Translating it yields CASSLASKEKLFF.

The chain recombines TRBV18 with TRBJ2-7; 7 bases map to TRBD2. V gave up 6 bases and J gave up 3 bases; unmatched junction bases: 20. Germline CDR1 reads KGHSH; CDR2 reads LQKENI. The CDR3 is 18 amino acids. The CDR3 DNA reads TGTGCCAGCTCTCCCAACCGAAGTGGCCAGCGGGGCCACTACGAGCAGTACTTC. Protein: CASSPNRSGQRGHYEQYF.

Comment on this clone: Other DNA sequences within the sample encode an identical CDR3. This sequence joins TRBV7-3 and TRBJ1-5; 9 nucleotides agree with TRBD1. Unmatched junction bases numbered 0, after V lost 3 bases and J lost 6 bases. This CDR3 contains 13 residues. Germline V gene lookup returns CDR1 SGHTA and CDR2 FQGTGA. Written as DNA, the CDR3 is TGTGCCAGCAGCTTGACAGGGGGTCAGCCCCAGCATTTT. This encodes CASSLTGGQPQHF. Full variable domain (rest looked up from reference TRBV7-3 and TRBJ1-5): GAGVSQTPSNKVTEKGKYVELRCDPISGHTALYWYRQSLGQGPEFLIYFQGTGAADDSGLPNDRFFAVRPEGSVSTLKIQRTERGDSAVYLCASSLTGGQPQHFGDGTRLSIL.

V and J are TRBV9 and TRBJ1-2; D remains unclear. This CDR3 has 14 residues. Trimming left V 0 bases short and J 1 base short, with 7 bases between. CDR1 and CDR2 (germline): SGDLS, YYNGEE. The CDR3 region has the DNA TGTGCCAGCAGCGTAGTTGTGGATAACTATGGCTACACCTTC. Protein product: CASSVVVDNYGYTF.

The chain joins TRBV2 to TRBJ2-2; 7 bases are a match to TRBD1. CDR1 and CDR2 from the germline V gene are SNHLY and FYNNEI. The CDR3 sequence is 15 residues long. V was clipped by 6 bases and J by 0 bases; unmatched bases: 4. CDR3 DNA: TGTGCCAGCAGCCCCGACAGGGCGAACACCGGGGAGCTGTTTTTT. Protein sequence: CASSPDRANTGELFF.